These 30 T cell receptor beta chains came from one sample sequenced in a study of identical twins (dated by TCRdb to about 2016). The library was produced with 5' RACE. Sequencer: Illumina HiSeq 2000. Through fastp at Q25 and MiXCR, TCRdb rebuilt clones from the public reads, retaining in-frame beta chains. Rows with one shared CDR3 protein collapse into an entry with the most common genes and DNA. The sample table holds 250,000 or so distinct CDR3 sequences, of which about 8% were seen once. Less than 4% of the sample lies in the top ten. The same data also went into a second study, on yellow fever vaccine responses in identical twins.

The source material was CD8+ T cells sorted from blood. The receptors here all came from a woman aged 18-29 years in good health.

V usage is TRBV15 and J usage is TRBJ2-2, with TRBD1 matching 8 bases. The J segment lost 5 bases and the V segment lost 0 bases, leaving 8 bases of the junction unmatched. The length of the CDR3 is 17 residues. Germline-derived CDR1 and CDR2 are LNHNV and YYDKDF (reference sequence). CDR3 in amino acids: CATSRDLGTGGTGELFF. The DNA of the CDR3 is TGTGCCACCAGCAGAGATCTAGGGACAGGTGGGACCGGGGAGCTGTTTTTT.

This clonotype was seen a few times. The chain recombines TRBV7-9 with TRBJ2-7; the D gene is possibly TRBD1 (5 bases). The CDR3 runs to 13 residues. V was clipped by 5 bases and J by 6 bases, with 14 bases between them. Per germline, CDR1 SEHNR and CDR2 FQNEAQ (reference sequence). The CDR3 DNA is TGTGCCAGCAGCGGCAAGACAGACCTCGAGCAGTACTTC. It codes for CASSGKTDLEQYF.

The chain employs TRBV6-2 or TRBV6-3 and TRBJ2-1; TRBD1 is a possible D gene (5 bases). Per germline, CDR1 MNHEY and CDR2 SVGEGT. The CDR3 has 13 amino acids. Trimming removed 1 base at V and 8 bases at J, with 9 bases between. For the CDR3, the DNA is TGTGCCAGCAGTTACTTCCAGGGCCATGAGCAGTTCTTC. Amino acids: CASSYFQGHEQFF.

This clonotype was observed many times. The genes are TRBV5-1 and TRBJ2-1; TRBD1 matches at 7 bases. The germline V gene encodes CDR1 SGHRS and CDR2 YFSETQ. Trimming at V came to 4 bases and at J to 6 bases, leaving 4 bases not matched to a gene. This CDR3 region has 13 residues. Here the CDR3 reads CASSLDRVNEQFF. The CDR3 nucleotides are TGCGCCAGCAGCCTCGACAGGGTCAATGAGCAGTTCTTC.

This clonotype was found a few times. The chain employs TRBV7-3 and TRBJ2-2; 7 bases fit TRBD2. Germline CDR1 reads SGHTA; CDR2 reads FQGTGA. The CDR3 is made up of 14 amino acids. The junction had 5 bases not matched to a gene; V was cut back by 5 bases and J by 5 bases. The CDR3 DNA follows: TGTGCCAGCAGCCATGTTAGCGGGACCGGGGAGCTGTTTTTT. Translation: CASSHVSGTGELFF.

This clonotype has only a few counts. The chain carries TRBV7-9 and TRBJ2-7, with D perhaps TRBD1 (6 bases). The CDR3 contains 14 residues. V was cut by 4 bases and J by 2 bases, with 12 bases left in between. In germline, CDR1 is SEHNR, CDR2 FQNEAQ (reference sequence). The CDR3 DNA reads as TGTGCCAGCAGCTCCCGGGACAAGGCCTACGAGCAGTACTTC. Translated: CASSSRDKAYEQYF.

This clonotype turned up a few times. The chain has TRBV6-2 or TRBV6-3 and TRBJ2-4, with D maybe TRBD1 (7 bases). Trimming left V 4 bases short and J 8 bases short, with 15 bases between. This CDR3 spans 14 amino acids. Germline CDR1 MNHEY, CDR2 SVGEGT. The CDR3 protein is CASSSLDREDIQYF. In nucleotides, the CDR3 is TGTGCCAGCAGTTCCCTCGACAGGGAGGACATTCAGTACTTC.

V gene TRBV4-3 combines with J gene TRBJ1-2, with D uncertain. The germline V gene encodes CDR1 LGHNA and CDR2 YSLEER. There are 15 residues in the CDR3. Trimming stripped 2 bases from V and 4 bases from J, with 14 bases between. CDR3 in DNA: TGCGCCAGCAGCCAAAGTCGAGCTGGGCCCTATGGCTACACCTTC. This translates into CASSQSRAGPYGYTF.

This chain connects TRBV9 to TRBJ2-3, with 9 positions matching TRBD2. Losses at the gene ends were 1 base for V and 6 bases for J; bases not matched to a gene: 6. The germline CDR1 and CDR2 sequences are SGDLS and YYNGEE. The CDR3 covers 15 residues. The CDR3 DNA reads TGTGCCAGCAGCGTATCTGCGGGGGGGGCTGATACGCAGTATTTT. Translation gives CASSVSAGGADTQYF.

This clonotype appeared many times. The rearrangement joins TRBV18 to TRBJ2-7; D gene unclear. V lost 0 bases, J lost 0 bases, and 12 bases lay in between. Germline values: CDR1 KGHSH, CDR2 LQKENI. There are 16 residues in the CDR3. The CDR3 reads CASSPPWDAPSYEQYF. CDR3 bases: TGTGCCAGCTCACCACCCTGGGATGCACCCTCCTACGAGCAGTACTTC.

This clonotype appeared a few times. This chain joins TRBV28 and TRBJ2-5; tentative D call: TRBD2 (6 bases). CDR3 size: 18 residues. The V and J ends lost 4 bases and 3 bases respectively, with 24 bases between them. Germline CDR1 reads MDHEN; CDR2 reads SYDVKM. CDR3 in amino acids: CASSYHSPPDGSEETQYF. CDR3 coding DNA: TGTGCCAGCAGTTACCACTCACCCCCGGACGGGAGTGAAGAGACCCAGTACTTC.

Details on this clonotype: A read error may produce the germline difference seen at one junction end. The chain joins TRBV7-2 to TRBJ2-2, with D unresolved. CDR1 is SGHTA, CDR2 FQGNSA, per germline. This CDR3 spans 12 amino acids. The CDR3 coding sequence is TGTGCCAGTGATCGGAACCCCGGGGAGCTGTTTTTT. Encoded protein: CASDRNPGELFF.

This chain uses TRBV7-8 with TRBJ2-1; 11 nucleotides match TRBD2. The CDR3 runs 19 residues. Trimming at V came to 0 bases and at J to 4 bases, leaving 11 bases not matched to a gene. Germline values: CDR1 SGHVS, CDR2 FQNEAQ. The CDR3 DNA reads TGTGCCAGCAGCTTAGCCCCTAGGGGACTAGCGGAGCTATACAATGAGCAGTTCTTC. Its translation is CASSLAPRGLAELYNEQFF.

This clonotype showed up just a few times. V usage is TRBV5-5 and J usage is TRBJ2-3; D is perhaps TRBD2 (5 bases). This CDR3 is 15 amino acids long. V lost 1 base, J lost 5 bases, and 14 bases lay in between. Germline assignment: CDR1 SGHKS and CDR2 YYEKEE (reference sequence). CDR3 amino acids: CASSLSGIEGDTQYF. In DNA, the CDR3 is TGTGCCAGCAGCTTGTCGGGGATCGAGGGAGATACGCAGTATTTT. The whole variable domain, filled in from reference TRBV5-5 and TRBJ2-3, reads DAGVTQSPTHLIKTRGQQVTLRCSPISGHKSVSWYQQVLGQGPQFIFQYYEKEERGRGNFPDRFSARQFPNYSSELNVNALLLGDSALYLCASSLSGIEGDTQYFGPGTRLTVL.

This clonotype was observed a handful of times. J is TRBJ1-2 and V is TRBV6-2 or TRBV6-3; no reliable D call. V gave up 7 bases and J gave up 6 bases, with 18 bases separating them. The CDR3 consists of 14 residues. Germline CDR1 reads MNHEY; CDR2 reads SVGEGT. The CDR3 sequence: CASTLANWKDGYTF. CDR3 DNA: TGTGCCAGCACCCTCGCGAACTGGAAGGATGGCTACACCTTC.

This clonotype was recorded at least ten times. This chain connects TRBV4-3 to TRBJ2-4; a weak D match, TRBD2 (5 bases). The CDR3 runs 14 residues. The germline V gene encodes CDR1 LGHNA and CDR2 YSLEER. The V end lost 0 bases, the J end lost 4 bases, and 7 bases lay between the germline ends. CDR3 DNA: TGCGCCAGCAGCCAAGATACGGGGAAAAACATTCAGTACTTC. Residues: CASSQDTGKNIQYF.

V usage is TRBV11-2 and J usage is TRBJ2-7; a weak D match, TRBD1 (6 bases). Germline CDR1 SGHAT, CDR2 FQNNGV. CDR3 length: 15 residues. The germline V and J ends were trimmed by 2 bases and 2 bases, with 13 bases remaining between them. CDR3 in amino acids: CASSLISDSAYEQYF. The CDR3 region has the DNA TGTGCCAGCAGCTTAATTTCGGACAGCGCCTACGAGCAGTACTTC.

In this sample, this clonotype turned up a few times. The rearrangement uses TRBV5-1 and TRBJ2-7; 14 nucleotides match TRBD2. This CDR3 region has 15 residues. Trimming removed 0 bases from V and 5 bases from J; junction bases left unmatched: 1. Per germline, CDR1 SGHRS and CDR2 YFSETQ. Here the CDR3 reads CASSLGGLAGDEQYF. The CDR3 DNA follows: TGCGCCAGCAGCTTGGGGGGACTAGCGGGGGACGAGCAGTACTTC.

Many counts were recorded for this clonotype. The chain is built from TRBV27 and TRBJ2-7, with D perhaps TRBD1 (5 bases). Trimming removed 3 bases from V and 0 bases from J, with 6 bases in between. Germline assignment: CDR1 MNHEY and CDR2 SMNVEV (reference sequence). There are 13 residues in the CDR3. The CDR3, as DNA: TGTGCCAGCAGTTTCCAGGGCTCCTACGAGCAGTACTTC. Translation gives CASSFQGSYEQYF.

The chain carries TRBV20-1 and TRBJ2-7; tentative D call: TRBD2 (7 bases). The V gene lost 3 bases and the J gene lost 7 bases, with 19 bases spanning the gap. Germline V gives CDR1 DFQATT, CDR2 SNEGSKA (reference sequence). There are 14 residues in the CDR3. The CDR3: CSASRGGDTLEQYF. In DNA form, the CDR3 reads TGCAGTGCTAGTAGGGGGGGGGACACCCTGGAGCAGTACTTC.

This clonotype was seen at least ten times. The rearrangement joins TRBV14 to TRBJ2-1; TRBD2 matches 8 bases. CDR1 and CDR2 (germline): SGHDN, FVKESK. CDR3 length: 17 residues. With 2 bases clipped from V and 0 bases from J, the junction kept 6 bases outside the gene matches. The CDR3 nucleotides read TGTGCCAGCAGCCAACGGAGTAGCGGGGCCTCCTACAATGAGCAGTTCTTC. Its protein product is CASSQRSSGASYNEQFF.

The chain recombines TRBV7-9 with TRBJ1-2; 7 positions agree with TRBD1. This CDR3 is built from 14 residues. V gave up 5 bases and J gave up 1 base; unmatched junction bases: 4. Per the germline V gene, CDR1 is SEHNR and CDR2 is FQNEAQ (reference sequence). The DNA of the CDR3 is TGTGCCAGCAGCCGACAGGGTGATAACTATGGCTACACCTTC. Translating it yields CASSRQGDNYGYTF.

This clonotype was picked up many times. The rearrangement uses TRBV3-1 and TRBJ2-2, with D perhaps assigned TRBD1 or TRBD2 (5 bases each). Germline CDR1 reads LGHDT; CDR2 reads YNNKEL (reference sequence). The CDR3 totals 13 residues. V lost 10 bases to trimming and J lost 7 bases, with 16 bases between them. CDR3 amino acids: CATGTASDGELFF. The DNA for the CDR3 is TGTGCCACAGGGACGGCGAGTGACGGGGAGCTGTTTTTT.

This clonotype was counted between two and nine times. The chain links TRBV28 to TRBJ2-7; 9 bases match TRBD1. After removal of 6 bases from V and 3 bases from J, the junction contained 6 bases not matched to a gene. Per the germline V gene, CDR1 is MDHEN and CDR2 is SYDVKM. The CDR3 is made up of 14 amino acids. CDR3 loop: CASSDRGVVYEQYF. The CDR3, as DNA: TGTGCCAGCAGCGACAGGGGGGTAGTCTACGAGCAGTACTTC.

This clonotype showed up just a few times. V usage is TRBV5-1 and J usage is TRBJ2-4; no reliable D call. The CDR3 is made up of 15 amino acids. V was cut by 4 bases and J by 4 bases, with 15 bases left in between. Germline V gene sequence: CDR1 SGHRS, CDR2 YFSETQ. DNA for the CDR3: TGCGCCAGCAGCCCCTGGGCTGGCGGAAAAAACATTCAGTACTTC. Its protein product is CASSPWAGGKNIQYF.

This clonotype was picked up many times. The chain couples TRBV7-9 to TRBJ2-1; no firm D call. The germline V gene has CDR1 SEHNR and CDR2 FQNEAQ (reference sequence). V lost 0 bases and J lost 9, with 6 bases in between. The CDR3 has 12 residues. CDR3 in DNA: TGTGCCAGCAGCTTAGCGGAAGGTGAGCAGTTCTTC. Residues: CASSLAEGEQFF.

The chain recombines TRBV3-1 with TRBJ2-7; D ambiguous. The CDR3 has 16 residues. V was shortened by 1 base and J by 0 bases, with 13 bases between the two germline ends. Looked up from germline, CDR1 is LGHDT and CDR2 is YNNKEL (reference sequence). CDR3 nucleotides: TGTGCCAGCAGCCAAGTAGGATCCAGTCCCTCCTACGAGCAGTACTTC. This encodes CASSQVGSSPSYEQYF.

The chain has TRBV12-3 or TRBV12-4 and TRBJ2-7; D is unclear. The V gene lost 2 bases and the J gene lost 7 bases, with 12 bases spanning the gap. The CDR3 covers 13 residues. The CDR3, as DNA: TGTGCCAGCAGTTTAAGCGTGGTTTCGGAGCAGTACTTC. It specifies CASSLSVVSEQYF.

This clonotype was detected only once. The CDR3 DNA is TGTGCCAGCAGCCAAGACAGCAACAGGGGGCTCTACGAGCAGTACTTC. It encodes CASSQDSNRGLYEQYF. The genes are TRBV14 and TRBJ2-7, with TRBD1 identical over 9 bases. The CDR3 is made up of 16 amino acids. The germline CDR1 and CDR2 sequences are SGHDN and FVKESK. After removal of 0 bases from V and 3 bases from J, the junction contained 6 bases not matched to a gene.

This clonotype has ten or more counts. V usage is TRBV7-9 and J usage is TRBJ2-1, with D unclear. The V and J ends lost 2 bases and 8 bases respectively, with 13 bases between them. Germline CDR1 reads SEHNR; CDR2 reads FQNEAQ (reference sequence). This CDR3 contains 14 residues. CDR3 DNA sequence: TGTGCCAGCAGCTTAAAAATCAACCCAGATGAGCAGTTCTTC. It encodes CASSLKINPDEQFF. The full variable domain, in which reference TRBV7-9 and TRBJ2-1 provide the parts outside the CDR3, is DTGVSQNPRHKITKRGQNVTFRCDPISEHNRLYWYRQTLGQGPEFLTYFQNEAQLEKSRLLSDRFSAERPKGSFSTLEIQRTEQGDSAMYLCASSLKINPDEQFFGPGTRLTVL.